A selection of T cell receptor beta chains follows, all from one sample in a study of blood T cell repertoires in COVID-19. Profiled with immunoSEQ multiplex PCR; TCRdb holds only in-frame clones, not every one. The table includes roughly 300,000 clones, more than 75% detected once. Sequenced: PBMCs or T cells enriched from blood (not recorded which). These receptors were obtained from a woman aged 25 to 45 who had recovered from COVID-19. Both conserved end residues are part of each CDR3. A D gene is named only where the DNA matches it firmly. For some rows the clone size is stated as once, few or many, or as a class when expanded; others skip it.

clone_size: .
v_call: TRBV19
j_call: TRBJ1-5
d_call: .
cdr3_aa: CASSDLWGRQDQPQHF
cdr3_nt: TGTGCCAGTAGTGACCTCTGGGGGAGGCAGGATCAGCCCCAGCATTTT

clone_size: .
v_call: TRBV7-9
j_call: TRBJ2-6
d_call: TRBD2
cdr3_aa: CASRPGPGGSGANVLTF
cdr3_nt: TGTGCCAGCAGGCCCGGTCCGGGGGGCTCTGGGGCCAACGTCCTGACTTTC

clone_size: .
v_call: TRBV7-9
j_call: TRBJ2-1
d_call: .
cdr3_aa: CASSWGDYLFSNEQFF
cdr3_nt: TGTGCCAGCAGCTGGGGAGACTATTTATTCTCCAATGAGCAGTTCTTC

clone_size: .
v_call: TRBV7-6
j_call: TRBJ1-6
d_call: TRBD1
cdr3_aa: CASSKGANSPLHF
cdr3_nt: TGTGCCAGCAGCAAGGGGGCTAACTCACCCCTCCACTTT

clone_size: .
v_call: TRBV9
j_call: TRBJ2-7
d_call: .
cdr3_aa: CASSASGDKVNEQYF
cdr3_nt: TGTGCCAGCAGCGCCTCAGGGGATAAAGTAAACGAGCAGTACTTC

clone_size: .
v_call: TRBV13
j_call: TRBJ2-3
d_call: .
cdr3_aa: CASSFGESTDTQYF
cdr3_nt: TGTGCCAGCAGCTTTGGGGAGTCCACAGATACGCAGTATTTT

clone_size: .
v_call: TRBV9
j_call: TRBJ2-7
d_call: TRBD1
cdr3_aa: CASNPSGTGREQYF
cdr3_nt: TGTGCCAGCAATCCTTCCGGGACAGGGCGCGAGCAGTACTTC

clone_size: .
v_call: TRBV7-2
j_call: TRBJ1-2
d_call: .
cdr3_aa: CASSWTEINYGYTF
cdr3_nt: TGTGCCAGCAGCTGGACTGAGATTAACTATGGCTACACCTTC

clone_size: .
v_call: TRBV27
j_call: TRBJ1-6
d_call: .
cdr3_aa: CASHPGRTGNSPLHF
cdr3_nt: TGTGCCAGCCATCCAGGCAGGACGGGAAATTCACCCCTCCACTTT

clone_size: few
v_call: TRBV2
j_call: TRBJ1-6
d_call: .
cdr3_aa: CASNIQGAPLHF
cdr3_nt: TGTGCCAGCAACATACAGGGCGCACCCCTCCACTTT

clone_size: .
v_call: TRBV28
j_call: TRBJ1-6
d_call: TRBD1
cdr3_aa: CASNPGTDYNSPLHF
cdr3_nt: TGTGCCAGCAATCCAGGGACAGACTATAATTCACCCCTCCACTTT

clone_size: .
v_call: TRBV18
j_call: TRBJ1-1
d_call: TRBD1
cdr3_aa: CASSPSGQDTEAFF
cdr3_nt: TGTGCCAGCTCACCGTCGGGACAGGACACTGAAGCTTTCTTT

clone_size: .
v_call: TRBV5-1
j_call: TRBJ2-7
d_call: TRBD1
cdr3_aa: CASSSRTGAPSEQYF
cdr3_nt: TGCGCCAGCAGCTCAAGGACAGGGGCCCCTAGTGAGCAGTACTTC

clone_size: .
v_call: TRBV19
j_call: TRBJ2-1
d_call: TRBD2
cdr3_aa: CASSIVGTSGVNEQFF
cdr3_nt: TGTGCCAGTAGTATAGTAGGGACTAGCGGGGTCAATGAGCAGTTCTTC

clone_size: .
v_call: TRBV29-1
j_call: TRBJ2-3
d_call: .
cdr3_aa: CSVEKGGASTDTQYF
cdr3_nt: TGCAGCGTTGAAAAAGGAGGAGCTAGCACAGATACGCAGTATTTT

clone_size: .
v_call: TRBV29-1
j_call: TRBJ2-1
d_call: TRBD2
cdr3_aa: CSVEASGGLYNEQFF
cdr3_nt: TGCAGCGTTGAGGCTAGCGGGGGCCTTTACAATGAGCAGTTCTTC

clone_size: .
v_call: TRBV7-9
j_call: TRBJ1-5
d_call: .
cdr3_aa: CASSLEGVHQPQHF
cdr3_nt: TGTGCCAGCAGCTTAGAAGGGGTCCATCAGCCCCAGCATTTT

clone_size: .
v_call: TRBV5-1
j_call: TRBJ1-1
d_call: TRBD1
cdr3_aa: CASSWQQGRGTEAFF
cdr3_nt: TGCGCCAGCAGCTGGCAACAGGGGCGGGGCACTGAAGCTTTCTTT

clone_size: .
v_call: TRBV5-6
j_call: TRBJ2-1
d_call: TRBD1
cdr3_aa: CASSSSGTVYNEQFF
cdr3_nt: TGTGCCAGCAGCTCCTCCGGGACAGTATACAATGAGCAGTTCTTC

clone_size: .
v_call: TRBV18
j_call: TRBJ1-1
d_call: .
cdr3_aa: CATKASGAMNTEAFF
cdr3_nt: TGTGCCACCAAGGCGTCAGGGGCCATGAACACTGAAGCTTTCTTT

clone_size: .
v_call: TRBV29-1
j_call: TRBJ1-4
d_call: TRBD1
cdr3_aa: CSVRDRGLSNEKLFF
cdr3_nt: TGCAGCGTTCGGGACAGGGGCCTTTCTAATGAAAAACTGTTTTTT

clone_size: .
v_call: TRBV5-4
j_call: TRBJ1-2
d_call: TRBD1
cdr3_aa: CASSPTGGANYGYTF
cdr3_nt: TGTGCCAGCAGCCCAACAGGGGGCGCGAACTATGGCTACACCTTC

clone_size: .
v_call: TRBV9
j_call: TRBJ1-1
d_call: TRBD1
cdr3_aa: CTSSVGTANTEAFF
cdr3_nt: TGTACCAGCAGCGTAGGGACAGCGAACACTGAAGCTTTCTTT

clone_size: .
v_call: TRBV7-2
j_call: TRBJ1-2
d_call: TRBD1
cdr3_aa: CASSRGTGGSGYTF
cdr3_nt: TGTGCCAGCAGCCGGGGGACAGGAGGGTCAGGCTACACCTTC

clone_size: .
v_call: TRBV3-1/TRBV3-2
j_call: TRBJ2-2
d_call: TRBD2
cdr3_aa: CASSQTSGGTGELFF
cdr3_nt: TGTGCCAGCAGCCAGACTAGCGGGGGGACCGGGGAGCTGTTTTTT

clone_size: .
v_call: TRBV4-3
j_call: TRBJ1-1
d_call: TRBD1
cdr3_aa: CASSQARQGWPTEAFF
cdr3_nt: TGCGCCAGCAGCCAAGCACGACAGGGATGGCCCACTGAAGCTTTCTTT

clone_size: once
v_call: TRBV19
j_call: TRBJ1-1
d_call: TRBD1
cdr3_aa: CASSGNRGRNTEAFF
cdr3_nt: TGTGCCAGTAGTGGGAACAGGGGACGGAACACTGAAGCTTTCTTT

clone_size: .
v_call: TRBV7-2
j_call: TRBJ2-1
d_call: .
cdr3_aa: CASSYQGGGNYNEQFF
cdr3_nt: TGTGCCAGCAGTTACCAGGGAGGTGGCAACTACAATGAGCAGTTCTTC

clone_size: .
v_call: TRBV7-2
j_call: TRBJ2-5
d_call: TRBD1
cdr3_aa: CASSGDRGSETQYF
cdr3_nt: TGTGCCAGCAGTGGGGACAGGGGGTCTGAGACCCAGTACTTC

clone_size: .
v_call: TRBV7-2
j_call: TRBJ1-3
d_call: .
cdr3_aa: CASSLVAGNSGNTIYF
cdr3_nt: TGTGCCAGCAGCTTAGTAGCGGGTAACTCTGGAAACACCATATATTTT

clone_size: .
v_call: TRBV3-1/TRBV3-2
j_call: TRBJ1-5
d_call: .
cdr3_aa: CASSQAQGCQPQHF
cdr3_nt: TGTGCCAGCAGCCAAGCCCAGGGGTGTCAGCCCCAGCATTTT

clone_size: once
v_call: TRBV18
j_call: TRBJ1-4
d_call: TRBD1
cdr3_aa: CASSPRQGAETSEKLFF
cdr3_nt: TGTGCCAGCTCACCACGGCAGGGGGCTGAGACTAGTGAAAAACTGTTTTTT

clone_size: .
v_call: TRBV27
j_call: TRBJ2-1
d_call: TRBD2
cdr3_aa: CASSLRLAGYNEQFF
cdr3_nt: TGTGCCAGCAGTCTTCGACTAGCGGGGTACAATGAGCAGTTCTTC

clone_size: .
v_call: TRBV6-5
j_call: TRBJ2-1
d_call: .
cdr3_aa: CASSSDNGQNEQFF
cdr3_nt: TGTGCCAGCAGTTCCGATAACGGACAGAATGAGCAGTTCTTC

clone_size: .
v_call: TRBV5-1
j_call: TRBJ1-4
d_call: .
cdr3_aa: CASSLDRATNEKLFF
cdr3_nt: TGCGCCAGCAGCTTAGACAGAGCAACTAATGAAAAACTGTTTTTT

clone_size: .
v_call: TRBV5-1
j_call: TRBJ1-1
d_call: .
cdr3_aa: CASSLSGRTEAFF
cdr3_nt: TGCGCCAGCAGCTTGTCAGGGCGAACTGAAGCTTTCTTT

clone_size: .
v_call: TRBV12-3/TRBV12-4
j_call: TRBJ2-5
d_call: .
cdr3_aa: CASSSLETQYF
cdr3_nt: TGTGCCAGCAGTTCGTTGGAGACCCAGTACTTC

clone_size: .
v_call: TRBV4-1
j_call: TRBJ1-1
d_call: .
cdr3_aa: CASSPWAHRELANTEAFF
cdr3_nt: TGCGCCAGCAGCCCATGGGCCCACAGGGAGCTCGCGAACACTGAAGCTTTCTTT

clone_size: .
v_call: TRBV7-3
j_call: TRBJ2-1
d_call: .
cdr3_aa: CASSSGANPTYNEQFF
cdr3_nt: TGTGCCAGCAGCTCAGGGGCCAACCCAACCTACAATGAGCAGTTCTTC

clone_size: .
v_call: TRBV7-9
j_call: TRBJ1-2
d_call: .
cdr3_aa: CASSSNGFIYGYTF
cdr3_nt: TGTGCCAGCAGTTCAAACGGGTTTATCTATGGCTACACCTTC

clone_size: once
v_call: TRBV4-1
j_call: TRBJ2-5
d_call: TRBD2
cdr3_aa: CASSHIVGGRETQYF
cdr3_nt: TGCGCCAGCAGCCATATCGTCGGGGGGAGGGAGACCCAGTACTTC

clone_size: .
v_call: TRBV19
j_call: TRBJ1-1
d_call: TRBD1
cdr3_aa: CATGTGVMNTEAFF
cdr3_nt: TGTGCCACTGGGACAGGGGTCATGAACACTGAAGCTTTCTTT

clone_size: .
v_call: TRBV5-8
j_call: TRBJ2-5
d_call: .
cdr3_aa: CASRKQVHTKQETQYF
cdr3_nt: TGTGCCAGCAGAAAACAAGTTCATACTAAGCAAGAGACCCAGTACTTC

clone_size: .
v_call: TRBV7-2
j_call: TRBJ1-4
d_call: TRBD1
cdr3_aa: CASSLDRVVEKLFF
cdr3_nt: TGTGCCAGCAGCCTAGACAGGGTTGTTGAAAAACTGTTTTTT

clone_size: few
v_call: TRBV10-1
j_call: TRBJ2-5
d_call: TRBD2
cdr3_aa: CASSGGLAGEETQYF
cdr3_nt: TGCGCCAGCAGTGGGGGACTAGCGGGGGAAGAGACCCAGTACTTC

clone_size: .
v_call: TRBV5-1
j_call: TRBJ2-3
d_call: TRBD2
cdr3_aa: CASSLGLAGGREDTDTQYF
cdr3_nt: TGCGCCAGCAGCTTAGGACTAGCGGGGGGCCGAGAGGACACAGATACGCAGTATTTT

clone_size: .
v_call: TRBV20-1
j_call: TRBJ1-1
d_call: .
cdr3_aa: CSASVGGGDTEAFF
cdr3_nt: TGCAGTGCTAGTGTCGGGGGGGGAGACACTGAAGCTTTCTTT

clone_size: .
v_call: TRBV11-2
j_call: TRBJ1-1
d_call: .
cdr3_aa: CASSLGRNTEAFF
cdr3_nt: TGTGCCAGCAGCTTAGGTCGGAACACTGAAGCTTTCTTT

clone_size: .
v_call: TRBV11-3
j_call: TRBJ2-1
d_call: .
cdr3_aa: CASSLGLGSNEQFF
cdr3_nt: TGTGCCAGCAGCCTGGGCCTGGGGAGCAATGAGCAGTTCTTC

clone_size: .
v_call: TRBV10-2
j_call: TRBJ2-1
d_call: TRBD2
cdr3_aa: CASSTGGAVNEQFF
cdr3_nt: TGCGCCAGCAGTACCGGGGGGGCCGTAAATGAGCAGTTCTTC

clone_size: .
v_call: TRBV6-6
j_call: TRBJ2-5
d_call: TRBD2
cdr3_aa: CASSPAPPSGGVKETQYF
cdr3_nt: TGTGCCAGCAGTCCCGCCCCACCTAGCGGGGGGGTAAAAGAGACCCAGTACTTC